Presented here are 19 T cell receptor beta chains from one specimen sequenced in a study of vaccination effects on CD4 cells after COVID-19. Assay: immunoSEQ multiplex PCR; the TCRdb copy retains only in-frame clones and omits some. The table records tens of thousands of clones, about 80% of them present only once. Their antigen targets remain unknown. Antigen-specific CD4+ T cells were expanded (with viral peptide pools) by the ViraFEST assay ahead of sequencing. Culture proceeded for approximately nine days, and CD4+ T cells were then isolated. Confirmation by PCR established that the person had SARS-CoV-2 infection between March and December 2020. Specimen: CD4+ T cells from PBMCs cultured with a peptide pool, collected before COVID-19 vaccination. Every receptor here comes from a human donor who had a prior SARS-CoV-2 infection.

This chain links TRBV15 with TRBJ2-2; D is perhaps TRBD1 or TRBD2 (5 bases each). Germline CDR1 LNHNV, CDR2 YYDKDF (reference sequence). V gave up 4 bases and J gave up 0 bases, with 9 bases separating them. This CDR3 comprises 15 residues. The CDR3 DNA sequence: TGTGCCACCAGCACGCAGGGAGCGAACACCGGGGAGCTGTTTTTT. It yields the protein CATSTQGANTGELFF.

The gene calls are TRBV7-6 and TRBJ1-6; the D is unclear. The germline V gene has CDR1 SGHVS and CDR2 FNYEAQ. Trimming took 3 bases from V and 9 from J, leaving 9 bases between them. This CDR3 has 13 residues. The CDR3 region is CASSFLRSSPLHF. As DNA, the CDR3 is TGTGCCAGCAGCTTTTTGCGGAGTTCACCCCTCCACTTT.

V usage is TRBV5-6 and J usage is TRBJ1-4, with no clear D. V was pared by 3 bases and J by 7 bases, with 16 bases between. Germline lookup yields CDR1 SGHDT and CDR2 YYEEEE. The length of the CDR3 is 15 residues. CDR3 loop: CASSWREASPEKLFF. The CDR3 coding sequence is TGTGCCAGCAGCTGGAGAGAGGCGTCTCCTGAAAAACTGTTTTTT.

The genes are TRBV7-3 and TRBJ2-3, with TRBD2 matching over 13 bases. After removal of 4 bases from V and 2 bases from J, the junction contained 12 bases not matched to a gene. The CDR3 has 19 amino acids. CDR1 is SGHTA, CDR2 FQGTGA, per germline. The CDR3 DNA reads TGTGCCAGCAGCTCGCACATTGGACTAGCGGGAGTTATCACAGATACGCAGTATTTT. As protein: CASSSHIGLAGVITDTQYF.

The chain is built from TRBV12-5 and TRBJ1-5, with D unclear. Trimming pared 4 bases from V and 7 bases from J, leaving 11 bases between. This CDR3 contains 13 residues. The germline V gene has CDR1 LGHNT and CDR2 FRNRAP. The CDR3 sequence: CASGSERVQPQHF. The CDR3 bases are TGTGCTAGTGGTTCAGAAAGGGTCCAGCCCCAGCATTTT.

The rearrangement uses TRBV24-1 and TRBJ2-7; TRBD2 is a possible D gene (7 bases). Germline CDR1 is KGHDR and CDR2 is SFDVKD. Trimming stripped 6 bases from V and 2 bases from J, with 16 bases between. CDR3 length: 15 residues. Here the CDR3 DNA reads TGTGCCACCAGTTCTGGGGAGGGGGGTCCCTACGAGCAGTACTTC. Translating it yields CATSSGEGGPYEQYF.

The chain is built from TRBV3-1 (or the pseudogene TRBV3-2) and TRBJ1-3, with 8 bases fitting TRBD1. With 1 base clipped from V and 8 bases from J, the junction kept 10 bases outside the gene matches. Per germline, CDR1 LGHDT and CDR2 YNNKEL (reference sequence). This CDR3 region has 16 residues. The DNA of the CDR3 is TGTGCCAGCAGCCAAGGGTTAGGGACAGGTCTGGACACCATATATTTT. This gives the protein CASSQGLGTGLDTIYF.

CDR3 amino acids: CASSLGSFGGLYGYTF. The CDR3 DNA reads as TGTGCCAGCAGCTTAGGTAGTTTTGGAGGTCTCTATGGCTACACCTTC. The V call is TRBV11-2, the J call TRBJ1-2; the D is unclear. This CDR3 has 16 residues. V was clipped by 1 base and J by 4 bases, with 16 bases between them. Germline V CDR1 and CDR2: SGHAT, FQNNGV.

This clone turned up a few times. The CDR3 nucleotides read TGCGCCAGCACCCTCACAGGGGAGGGTAACTATGGCTACACCTTC. Translation gives CASTLTGEGNYGYTF. The V gene is TRBV4-1, the J gene TRBJ1-2, with 7 bases matching TRBD1. J was trimmed by 1 base and V by 7 bases; bases with no gene match: 9. The CDR3 extends over 15 amino acids. Germline loops: CDR1 MGHRA, CDR2 YSYEKL.

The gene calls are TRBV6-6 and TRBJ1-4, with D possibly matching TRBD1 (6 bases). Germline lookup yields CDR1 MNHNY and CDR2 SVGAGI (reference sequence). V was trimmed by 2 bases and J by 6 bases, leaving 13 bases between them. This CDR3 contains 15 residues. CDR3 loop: CASSYGGAEDEKLFF. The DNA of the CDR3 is TGTGCCAGCAGTTACGGGGGGGCCGAGGATGAAAAACTGTTTTTT.

The CDR3 reads CASSSRTSGRVVTGELFF. In DNA form, the CDR3 reads TGTGCCAGCAGTTCCAGGACTAGCGGGAGGGTTGTGACCGGGGAGCTGTTTTTT. V usage is TRBV6-2 or TRBV6-3 and J usage is TRBJ2-2; 15 bases are a match to TRBD2. The germline V gene encodes CDR1 MNHEY and CDR2 SVGEGT. The CDR3 length is 18 residues. V was clipped by 4 bases and J by 5 bases; unmatched bases: 8.

Here the CDR3 DNA reads TGTGCCAGCAGTGATTTTAGCCTATATGGGGCGGCTTTCTTT. It yields the protein CASSDFSLYGAAFF. This chain joins TRBV2 and TRBJ1-1; a possible D gene is TRBD1 (5 bases). The germline V gene encodes CDR1 SNHLY and CDR2 FYNNEI. Trimming shortened V by 3 bases and J by 11 bases, and 19 bases separated the two germline ends. The CDR3 covers 14 residues.

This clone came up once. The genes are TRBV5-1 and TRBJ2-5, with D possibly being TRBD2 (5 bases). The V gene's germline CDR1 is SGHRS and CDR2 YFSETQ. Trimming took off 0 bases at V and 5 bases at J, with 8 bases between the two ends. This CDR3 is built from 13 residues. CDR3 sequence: CASSLGWEETQYF. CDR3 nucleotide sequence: TGCGCCAGCAGCTTGGGCTGGGAGGAGACCCAGTACTTC.

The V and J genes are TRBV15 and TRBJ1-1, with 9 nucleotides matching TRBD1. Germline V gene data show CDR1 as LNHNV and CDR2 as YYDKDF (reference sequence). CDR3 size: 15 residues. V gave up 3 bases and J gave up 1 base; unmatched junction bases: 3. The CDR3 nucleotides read TGTGCCACCAGCAGCGGGACAGGGCCGAACACTGAAGCTTTCTTT. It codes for CATSSGTGPNTEAFF.

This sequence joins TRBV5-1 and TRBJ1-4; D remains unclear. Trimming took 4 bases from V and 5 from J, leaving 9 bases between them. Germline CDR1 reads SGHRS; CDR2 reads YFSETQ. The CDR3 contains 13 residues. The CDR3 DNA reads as TGCGCCAGCAGCGAGGCCATGAATGAAAAACTGTTTTTT. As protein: CASSEAMNEKLFF.

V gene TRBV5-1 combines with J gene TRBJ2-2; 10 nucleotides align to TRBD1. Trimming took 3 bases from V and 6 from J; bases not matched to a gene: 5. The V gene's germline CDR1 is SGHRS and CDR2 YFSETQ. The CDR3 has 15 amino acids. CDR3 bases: TGCGCCAGCAGCTCAGGACAGGGGGTCTCCGGGGAGCTGTTTTTT. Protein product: CASSSGQGVSGELFF.

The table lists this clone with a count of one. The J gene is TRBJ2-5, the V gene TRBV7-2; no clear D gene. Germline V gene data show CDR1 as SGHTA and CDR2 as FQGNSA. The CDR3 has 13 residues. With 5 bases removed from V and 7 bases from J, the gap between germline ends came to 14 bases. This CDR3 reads CASSPGLPATQYF. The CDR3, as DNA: TGTGCCAGCAGCCCGGGCCTTCCTGCGACCCAGTACTTC.

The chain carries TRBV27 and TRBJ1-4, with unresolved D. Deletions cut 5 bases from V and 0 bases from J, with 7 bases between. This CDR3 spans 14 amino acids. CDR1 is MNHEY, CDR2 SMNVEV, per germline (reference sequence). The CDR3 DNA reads TGTGCCAGCAGTCCGACGGCAACTAATGAAAAACTGTTTTTT. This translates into CASSPTATNEKLFF.

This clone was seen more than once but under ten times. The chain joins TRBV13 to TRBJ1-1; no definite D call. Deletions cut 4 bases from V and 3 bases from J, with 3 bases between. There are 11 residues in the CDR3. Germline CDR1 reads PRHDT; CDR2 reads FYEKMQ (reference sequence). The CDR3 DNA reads TGTGCCAGCAGCTACTACACTGAAGCTTTCTTT. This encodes CASSYYTEAFF.